The rows below give T cell receptor beta chains drawn from one sample of a study of blood T cell repertoires in COVID-19. The repertoire was sequenced with immunoSEQ multiplex PCR; TCRdb's copy has only in-frame clones and lacks some. Counted here are 310,000 or so clones, about 89% occurring once; the ten biggest clones make up 9.5%. Sequenced material: PBMCs or T cells enriched from blood (not recorded which). These receptors were obtained from a woman aged 40-49 years who had recovered from COVID-19. Each CDR3 is given with its conserved first and last residue. Each record gives: V gene, J gene, D gene, clone size, CDR3 DNA, CDR3 protein. A D gene is named only where the DNA matches it firmly. Expanded clones are given a class, and other clones once, few, many or no size at all.

>TRBV5-8|TRBJ2-1|NA|NA
TGTGCCAGCAGCATCAGTGGTCCCTACAATGAGCAGTTCTTC
CASSISGPYNEQFF
>TRBV5-1|TRBJ2-7|NA|once
TGCGCCAGCAGCTTGTGGGGCGACGAGCAGTACTTC
CASSLWGDEQYF
>TRBV28|TRBJ2-3|NA|NA
TGTGCCAGCAGTTTATCTGGAGTATGGGATACGCAGTATTTT
CASSLSGVWDTQYF
>TRBV27|TRBJ2-1|TRBD1|NA
TGTGCCAGCCGACAGGGGATTGGCAATGAGCAGTTCTTC
CASRQGIGNEQFF
>TRBV29-1|TRBJ1-6|TRBD1|NA
TGCAGCGTGGCTCAGGACAGGGAACGGTCACCCCTCCACTTT
CSVAQDRERSPLHF
>TRBV7-6|TRBJ2-3|TRBD2|NA
TGTGCCAGCAGCTTAGTCGGCGGGAGGGGCACAGATACGCAGTATTTT
CASSLVGGRGTDTQYF
>TRBV27|TRBJ1-2|TRBD1|NA
TGTGCCAGCAGTAGGGACAGGGCAGAAGGCTACACCTTC
CASSRDRAEGYTF
>TRBV23-1|TRBJ2-7|NA|NA
TGCGCCAGCAGTCAATCGCGGTACGTACAATGGAAAAGCTACGAGCAGTACTTC
CASSQSRYVQWKSYEQYF
>TRBV28|TRBJ1-1|NA|NA
TGTGCCAGCCCCAGGGCAAGGAACACTGAAGCTTTCTTT
CASPRARNTEAFF
>TRBV18|TRBJ2-2|TRBD2|NA
TGTGCCAGCTCAAGAGGACTAGCGGGGGGATTCGACACCGGGGAGCTGTTTTTT
CASSRGLAGGFDTGELFF
>TRBV9|TRBJ1-1|NA|NA
TGTGCCAGCAGCGTAGTCAGTGCCTTGAACACTGAAGCTTTCTTT
CASSVVSALNTEAFF
>TRBV2|TRBJ2-1|TRBD2|NA
TGTGCCAGCCTTAGCGGGAGCTCCTACAATGAGCAGTTCTTC
CASLSGSSYNEQFF
>TRBV29-1|TRBJ2-7|TRBD2|few
TGCAGCGTTGTGGTAGGGACTAGCAACTTAGGACAGCAGTACTTC
CSVVVGTSNLGQQYF
>TRBV10-3|TRBJ2-1|TRBD2|NA
TGTGCCATCAGTGTTGGTGGGAGGGGCAATGAGCAGTTCTTC
CAISVGGRGNEQFF
>TRBV24-1|TRBJ2-3|NA|NA
TGTGCCACCAGTGATTTGACCACGGCGCGGGATGCAGATACGCAGTATTTT
CATSDLTTARDADTQYF
>TRBV2|TRBJ1-2|NA|NA
TGTGCCAGCGGAGGGGGGGGCAACATCTATGGCTACACCTTC
CASGGGGNIYGYTF
>TRBV28|TRBJ2-7|TRBD1|NA
TGTGCCAGCACCACGGAGGGACAGGGTCCCCGAGAGCAGTACTTC
CASTTEGQGPREQYF
>TRBV15|TRBJ1-5|NA|once
TGTGCCACCAGCAGAGCAGGATATCAGCCCCAGCATTTT
CATSRAGYQPQHF
>TRBV29-1|TRBJ2-2|NA|NA
TGCAGCGTTACGGGAGCAATGAACACCGGGGAGCTGTTTTTT
CSVTGAMNTGELFF
>TRBV30|TRBJ1-2|NA|NA
TGTGCCTGGACACGTCAGGGCATCGATGGCTACACCTTC
CAWTRQGIDGYTF
>TRBV18|TRBJ1-5|NA|NA
TGTGCCAGCTCACAAGGGGTGGATCAGCCCCAGCATTTT
CASSQGVDQPQHF
>TRBV9|TRBJ2-1|NA|NA
TGTGCCAGCAGCGTAGAAGGCAGGGACTCCGGTGAGCAGTTCTTC
CASSVEGRDSGEQFF
>TRBV11-3|TRBJ2-2|NA|NA
TGTGCCAGCACCGCCAGTCGGACACTTGGTAGCACCGGGGAGCTGTTTTTT
CASTASRTLGSTGELFF
>TRBV19|TRBJ2-2|NA|NA
TGTGCCAGTAGTATAGTAATAGCGTCCGGGGAGCTGTTTTTT
CASSIVIASGELFF
>TRBV19|TRBJ2-1|NA|NA
TGTGCCAGTAGTTCTAGGGGGGGGGCGTACAATGAGCAGTTCTTC
CASSSRGGAYNEQFF
>TRBV11-2|TRBJ1-5|NA|NA
TGTGCCAGCAGCCGTGGGGGGTCGGGCAATCAGCCCCAGCATTTT
CASSRGGSGNQPQHF
>TRBV10-3|TRBJ2-5|NA|NA
TGTGCCATCAGTGGGGGGACTCCTTCGTGGGAGACCCAGTACTTC
CAISGGTPSWETQYF
>TRBV5-6|TRBJ2-7|TRBD2|NA
TGTGCCAGCAGCTCTAGCGGGGGGCACTACGAGCAGTACTTC
CASSSSGGHYEQYF
>TRBV11-2|TRBJ1-1|NA|NA
TGTGCCAGCAGCTTAGGGCGGGGATCCGAAGCTTTCTTT
CASSLGRGSEAFF
>TRBV7-9|TRBJ1-1|TRBD1|once
TGTGCCAGCAGCGACAGGGATCCCACTGAAGCTTTCTTT
CASSDRDPTEAFF
>TRBV7-3|TRBJ2-2|TRBD1|NA
TGTGCCAGCAGAGACAGGGACAGCGGGGAGCTGTTTTTT
CASRDRDSGELFF
>TRBV27|TRBJ2-1|NA|NA
TGTGCCAGCAGTTTGGACAGACCCTACAATGAGCAGTTCTTC
CASSLDRPYNEQFF
>TRBV9|TRBJ2-7|NA|few
TGTGCCAGCAGCCCCTCCGGGTTCTACGAGCAGTACTTC
CASSPSGFYEQYF
>TRBV24-1|TRBJ2-1|TRBD2|NA
TGTGCCACCAGTGCGGGGGGACTAGCGGTAAGCTCCTACAATGAGCAGTTCTTC
CATSAGGLAVSSYNEQFF
>TRBV5-4|TRBJ1-2|TRBD1|NA
TGTGCCAGCAGCTTGGAAGGGGGCAACTATGGCTACACCTTC
CASSLEGGNYGYTF
>TRBV21-1|TRBJ1-6|NA|NA
TGTGCCAGGGGACAGGGGAGGCCCTATAATTCACCCCTCCACTTT
CARGQGRPYNSPLHF
>TRBV15|TRBJ1-1|NA|NA
TGTGCCACCAGCAGGTCTGGGCGGGTCCCGTACAGGGACAACACTGAAGCTTTCTTT
CATSRSGRVPYRDNTEAFF
>TRBV11-2|TRBJ2-7|NA|once
TGTGCCAGCAGAAAACCGGGACAAGGACCCAATAAGAAGGGCTACGAGCAGTACTTC
CASRKPGQGPNKKGYEQYF
>TRBV19|TRBJ2-7|TRBD1|NA
TGTGCCAGTAGTCCCCGGGACAGCTCCTACGAGCAGTACTTC
CASSPRDSSYEQYF
>TRBV7-9|TRBJ2-2|TRBD2|NA
TGTGCCAGCAGCTTTAGTCTAGCGGGATCGTCCGGGGAGCTGTTTTTT
CASSFSLAGSSGELFF
>TRBV5-4|TRBJ2-1|NA|NA
TGTGCCAGCAACATGCTTACCAGCGCAAATGAGCAGTTCTTC
CASNMLTSANEQFF
>TRBV3-1/TRBV3-2|TRBJ1-1|TRBD1|NA
TGTGCCAGCAGCCAAGTCGTTGACAGGGCGAACACTGAAGCTTTCTTT
CASSQVVDRANTEAFF
>TRBV7-2|TRBJ2-5|TRBD1|NA
TGTGCCAGCAACACAGGGGGCTGGGAGACCCAGTACTTC
CASNTGGWETQYF
>TRBV2|TRBJ2-1|NA|NA
TGTGCCAGCAGTGAAGAGATCGGGAGCTGGTATGAGCAGTTCTTC
CASSEEIGSWYEQFF
>TRBV5-1|TRBJ2-1|TRBD1|NA
TGCGCCAGCAGCTTAGCTCCGACAGGGGCGCCCGATGAGCAGTTCTTC
CASSLAPTGAPDEQFF
>TRBV2|TRBJ1-2|TRBD1|NA
TGTGCCAGCAGGTCCGACAGGGTATATCATGGCTACACCTTC
CASRSDRVYHGYTF
>TRBV28|TRBJ2-3|NA|NA
TGTGCCAGCAGCCTTCGAAACCGCGCAGATACGCAGTATTTT
CASSLRNRADTQYF
>TRBV19|TRBJ1-5|NA|NA
TGTGCCAGTAGTATAGACCGGGATGGGGATCAGCCCCAGCATTTT
CASSIDRDGDQPQHF
>TRBV19|TRBJ2-3|NA|NA
TGTGCCAGTAGTGTTATAGCGGCGGGCACAGATACGCAGTATTTT
CASSVIAAGTDTQYF
>TRBV28|TRBJ1-2|NA|NA
TGTGCCAGCAGTTTAGCAGGGAATAGTGAAGCTAACTATGGCTACACCTTC
CASSLAGNSEANYGYTF
>TRBV11-3|TRBJ2-6|NA|NA
TGTGCCAGCAGCTTAGAAGGGGGGGCTGGGGCCAACGTCCTGACTTTC
CASSLEGGAGANVLTF
>TRBV6-5|TRBJ2-6|NA|NA
TGTGCCAGTTCGAGGGATGGCGGTGGGGCCAACGTCCTGACTTTC
CASSRDGGGANVLTF
>TRBV28|TRBJ1-2|TRBD1|NA
TGTGCCAGCAGTACAACTCTTCCACAGGGGATCTATGGCTACACCTTC
CASSTTLPQGIYGYTF